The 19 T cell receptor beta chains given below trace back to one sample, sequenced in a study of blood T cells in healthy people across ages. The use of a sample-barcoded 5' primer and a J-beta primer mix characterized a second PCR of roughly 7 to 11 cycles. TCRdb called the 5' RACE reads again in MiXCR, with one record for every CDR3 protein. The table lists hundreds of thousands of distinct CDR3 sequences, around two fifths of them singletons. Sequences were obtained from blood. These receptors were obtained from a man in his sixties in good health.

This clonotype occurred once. CDR3 residues: CASSYSKGATGELFF. In DNA, the CDR3 is TGTGCCAGCAGTTACTCGAAGGGGGCCACCGGGGAGCTGTTTTTT. The gene calls are TRBV6-2 or TRBV6-3 and TRBJ2-2, with 7 bases lining up with TRBD1. In germline, CDR1 is MNHEY, CDR2 SVGEGT. J gave up 4 bases and V 0 bases, and 2 bases lay outside the gene matches. There are 15 residues in the CDR3.

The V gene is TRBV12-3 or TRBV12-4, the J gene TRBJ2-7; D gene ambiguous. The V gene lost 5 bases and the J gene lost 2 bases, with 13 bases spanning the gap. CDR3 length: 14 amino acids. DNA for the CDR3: TGTGCCAGCAGTGTAGTCGGCAGGCCCTACGAGCAGTACTTC. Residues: CASSVVGRPYEQYF.

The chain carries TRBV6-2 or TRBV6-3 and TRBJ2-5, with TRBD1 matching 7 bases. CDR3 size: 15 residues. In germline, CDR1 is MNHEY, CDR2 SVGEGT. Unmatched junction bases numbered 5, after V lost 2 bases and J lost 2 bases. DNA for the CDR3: TGTGCCAGCAGTTACGCAAGGGACAGTCAAGAGACCCAGTACTTC. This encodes CASSYARDSQETQYF.

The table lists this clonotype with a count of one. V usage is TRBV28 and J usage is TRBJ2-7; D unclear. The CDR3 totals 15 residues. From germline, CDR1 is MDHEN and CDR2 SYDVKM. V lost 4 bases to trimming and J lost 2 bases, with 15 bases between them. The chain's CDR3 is CASSSGGVGTYEQYF. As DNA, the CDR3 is TGTGCCAGCAGTTCCGGTGGGGTCGGTACCTACGAGCAGTACTTC.

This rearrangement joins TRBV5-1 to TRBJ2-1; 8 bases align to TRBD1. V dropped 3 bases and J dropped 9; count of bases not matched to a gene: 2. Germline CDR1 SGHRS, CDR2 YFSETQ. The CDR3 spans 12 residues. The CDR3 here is CASSYDRGEQFF. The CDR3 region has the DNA TGCGCCAGCAGCTACGACAGGGGTGAGCAGTTCTTC.

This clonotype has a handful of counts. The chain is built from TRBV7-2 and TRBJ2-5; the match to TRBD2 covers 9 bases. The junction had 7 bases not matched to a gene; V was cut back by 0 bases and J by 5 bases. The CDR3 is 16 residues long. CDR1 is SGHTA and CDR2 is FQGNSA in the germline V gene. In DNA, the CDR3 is TGTGCCAGCAGCTTAGCGGTGGCGGGGGGGCGTGAGACCCAGTACTTC. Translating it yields CASSLAVAGGRETQYF.

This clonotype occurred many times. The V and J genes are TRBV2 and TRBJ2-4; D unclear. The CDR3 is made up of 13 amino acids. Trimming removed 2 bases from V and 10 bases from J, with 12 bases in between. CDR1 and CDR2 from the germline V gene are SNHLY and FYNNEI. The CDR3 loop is CASSELGIGIQYF. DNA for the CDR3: TGTGCCAGCAGTGAACTGGGGATTGGGATTCAGTACTTC.

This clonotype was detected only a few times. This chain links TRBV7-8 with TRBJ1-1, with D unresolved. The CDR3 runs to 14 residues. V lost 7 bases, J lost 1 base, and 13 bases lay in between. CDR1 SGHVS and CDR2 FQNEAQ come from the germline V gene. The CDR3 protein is CASTRGYGNTEAFF. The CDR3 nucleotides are TGTGCCAGCACCAGAGGATACGGGAACACTGAAGCTTTCTTT. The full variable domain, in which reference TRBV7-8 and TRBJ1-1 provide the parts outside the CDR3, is GAGVSQSPRYKVAKRGQDVALRCDPISGHVSLFWYQQALGQGPEFLTYFQNEAQLDKSGLPSDRFFAERPEGSVSTLKIQRTQQEDSAVYLCASTRGYGNTEAFFGQGTRLTVV.

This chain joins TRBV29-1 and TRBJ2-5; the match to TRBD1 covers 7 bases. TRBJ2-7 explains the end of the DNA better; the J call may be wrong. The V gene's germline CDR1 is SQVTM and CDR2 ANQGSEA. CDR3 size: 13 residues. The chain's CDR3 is CSARQGLRCEQYF. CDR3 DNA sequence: TGCAGCGCCAGACAGGGTTTGAGGTGCGAGCAGTACTTC.

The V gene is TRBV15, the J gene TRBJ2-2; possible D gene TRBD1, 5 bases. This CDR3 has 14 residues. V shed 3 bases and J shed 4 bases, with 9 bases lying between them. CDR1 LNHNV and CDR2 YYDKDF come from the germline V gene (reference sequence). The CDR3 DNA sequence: TGTGCCACCAGCAGTACAGGATTCACCGGGGAGCTGTTTTTT. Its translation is CATSSTGFTGELFF.

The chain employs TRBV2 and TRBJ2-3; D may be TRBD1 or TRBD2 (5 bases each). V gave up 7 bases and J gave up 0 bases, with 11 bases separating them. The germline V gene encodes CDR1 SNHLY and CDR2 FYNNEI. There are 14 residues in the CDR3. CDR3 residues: CASKNGASTDTQYF. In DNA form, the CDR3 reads TGTGCCAGCAAAAACGGGGCTAGCACAGATACGCAGTATTTT. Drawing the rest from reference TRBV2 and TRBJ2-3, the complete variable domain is EPEVTQTPSHQVTQMGQEVILRCVPISNHLYFYWYRQILGQKVEFLVSFYNNEISEKSEIFDDQFSVERPDGSNFTLKIRSTKLEDSAMYFCASKNGASTDTQYFGPGTRLTVL.

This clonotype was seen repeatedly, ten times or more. CDR3 loop: CATSREGVAKNIQYF. CDR3 sequence (DNA): TGTGCCACCAGCAGAGAAGGCGTAGCCAAAAACATTCAGTACTTC. This chain connects TRBV15 to TRBJ2-4; D is undetermined. The CDR3 extends over 15 amino acids. V was shortened by 0 bases and J by 0 bases, with 6 bases between the two germline ends. Germline CDR1 LNHNV, CDR2 YYDKDF (reference sequence). The full variable domain, rest sourced from reference TRBV15 and TRBJ2-4, is DAMVIQNPRYQVTQFGKPVTLSCSQTLNHNVMYWYQQKSSQAPKLLFHYYDKDFNNEADTPDNFQSRRPNTSFCFLDIRSPGLGDTAMYLCATSREGVAKNIQYFGAGTRLSVL.

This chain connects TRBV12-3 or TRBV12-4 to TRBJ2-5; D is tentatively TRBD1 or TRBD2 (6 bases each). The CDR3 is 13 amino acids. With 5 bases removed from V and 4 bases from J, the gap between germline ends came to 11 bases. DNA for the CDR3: TGTGCCAGCAGTGGGGGGCAGGGAGAGACCCAGTACTTC. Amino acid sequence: CASSGGQGETQYF.

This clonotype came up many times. DNA for the CDR3: TGTGCCAGCAGCTTGAGACAGGGGCGCGGCGGCAATGAGCAGTTCTTC. It encodes CASSLRQGRGGNEQFF. The rearrangement links TRBV7-2 to TRBJ2-1, with TRBD1 matching 8 bases. This CDR3 is built from 16 residues. The germline CDR1 and CDR2 sequences are SGHTA and FQGNSA. The V gene end was trimmed by 3 bases and the J gene end by 6 bases; junction bases not matched to a gene: 10. Filled out from reference TRBV7-2 and TRBJ2-1, the complete variable domain reads GAGVSQSPSNKVTEKGKDVELRCDPISGHTALYWYRQSLGQGLEFLIYFQGNSAPDKSGLPSDRFSAERTGGSVSTLTIQRTQQEDSAVYLCASSLRQGRGGNEQFFGPGTRLTVL.

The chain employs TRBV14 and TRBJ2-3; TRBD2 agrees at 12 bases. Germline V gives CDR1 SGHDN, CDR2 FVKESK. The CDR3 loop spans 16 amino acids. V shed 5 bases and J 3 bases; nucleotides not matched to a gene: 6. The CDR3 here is CASSSGLAGITDTQYF. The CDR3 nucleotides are TGTGCCAGCAGCTCAGGACTAGCGGGGATTACAGATACGCAGTATTTT.

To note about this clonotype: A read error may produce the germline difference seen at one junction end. The CDR3 region has the DNA TGTGCCAGCAGCCACGGAACAGGGAGCACCTATAGCTACACCTTC. Translated: CASSHGTGSTYSYTF. The chain employs TRBV12-3 or TRBV12-4 and TRBJ1-2, with D possibly matching TRBD1 (6 bases). This CDR3 contains 15 residues.

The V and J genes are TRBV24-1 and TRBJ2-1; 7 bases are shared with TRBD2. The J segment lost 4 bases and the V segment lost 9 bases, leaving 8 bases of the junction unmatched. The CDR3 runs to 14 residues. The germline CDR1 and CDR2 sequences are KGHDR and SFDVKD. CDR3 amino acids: CATGGGGTYNEQFF. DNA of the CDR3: TGTGCCACCGGCGGCGGGGGTACGTACAATGAGCAGTTCTTC.

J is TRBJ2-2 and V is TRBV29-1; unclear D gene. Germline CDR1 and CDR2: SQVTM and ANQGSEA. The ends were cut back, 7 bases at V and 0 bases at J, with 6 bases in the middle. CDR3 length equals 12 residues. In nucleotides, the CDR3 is TGCAGCGGCCAGCCGAACACCGGGGAGCTGTTTTTT. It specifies CSGQPNTGELFF.

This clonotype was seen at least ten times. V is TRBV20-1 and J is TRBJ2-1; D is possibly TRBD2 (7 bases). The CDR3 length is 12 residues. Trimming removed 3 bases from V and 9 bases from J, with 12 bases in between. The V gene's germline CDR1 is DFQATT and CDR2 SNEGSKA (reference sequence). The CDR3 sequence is CSARVGGGEQFF. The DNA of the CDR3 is TGCAGTGCTAGGGTAGGGGGGGGTGAGCAGTTCTTC.